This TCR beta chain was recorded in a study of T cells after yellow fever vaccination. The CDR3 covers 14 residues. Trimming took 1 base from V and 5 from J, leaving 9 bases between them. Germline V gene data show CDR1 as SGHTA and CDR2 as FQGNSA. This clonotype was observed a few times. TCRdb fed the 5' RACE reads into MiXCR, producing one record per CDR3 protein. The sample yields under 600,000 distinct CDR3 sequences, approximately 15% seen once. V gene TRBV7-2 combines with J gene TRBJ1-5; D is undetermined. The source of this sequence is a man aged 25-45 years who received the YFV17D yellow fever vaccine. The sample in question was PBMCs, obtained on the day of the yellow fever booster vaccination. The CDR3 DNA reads TGTGCCAGCAGCTTAGAGGGTTTCCATCAGCCCCAGCATTTT. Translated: CASSLEGFHQPQHF.